The next 24 T cell receptor beta chains were all read from a single sample in a study of identical twins (dated by TCRdb to the mid-2010s). Libraries were prepared through 5' RACE. The data were produced on an Illumina HiSeq 2000. Using fastp trimming at Q25 and MiXCR clonotype assembly, TCRdb reanalyzed the public sequencing data and kept in-frame beta chains. Each CDR3 protein appears once, grouped with its most common genes and DNA. Across this sample there are under 900,000 distinct CDR3 sequences, with over 9% seen only once. The top ten clones comprise under 2% of the sample. The sample was also linked to a second study, of yellow fever vaccine responses in identical twins.

The material sequenced was PBMCs. The receptors were gathered from a woman younger than 30 in good health.

The chain couples TRBV2 to TRBJ2-7; the D is unclear. The germline gives CDR1 SNHLY, CDR2 FYNNEI. The CDR3 has 11 amino acids. With 6 bases removed from V and 3 bases from J, the gap between germline ends came to 6 bases. The CDR3 spells CASRVFYEQYV. DNA of the CDR3: TGTGCCAGCAGGGTTTTCTACGAGCAGTACGTC.

The V gene is TRBV5-6, the J gene TRBJ2-2; D not resolved. V lost 2 bases and J lost 8, with 10 bases in between. This CDR3 has 13 amino acids. CDR1 and CDR2 from the germline V gene are SGHDT and YYEEEE. DNA for the CDR3: TGTGCCAGCAGCTTTTCCGTGGATGGGGAGCTGTTTTTT. This codes for CASSFSVDGELFF.

This clonotype was seen a handful of times. The chain links TRBV4-1 to TRBJ1-1; possible D gene TRBD1, 5 bases. V was trimmed by 2 bases and J by 6 bases, leaving 13 bases between them. Germline assignment: CDR1 MGHRA and CDR2 YSYEKL. The CDR3 totals 14 residues. The CDR3 DNA sequence: TGCGCCAGCAGCCAACCTATTATACAGGCTGAAGCTTTCTTT. Protein: CASSQPIIQAEAFF.

The CDR3: CASSERTVDFTDTQYF. CDR3 DNA: TGTGCCAGCAGTGAACGGACGGTGGACTTCACAGATACGCAGTATTTT. This chain links TRBV2 with TRBJ2-3; maybe TRBD2 (5 bases). The germline gives CDR1 SNHLY, CDR2 FYNNEI. The germline V and J ends were trimmed by 2 bases and 2 bases, with 14 bases remaining between them. This CDR3 spans 16 amino acids. The full variable domain, its missing parts supplied by reference TRBV2 and TRBJ2-3, is EPEVTQTPSHQVTQMGQEVILRCVPISNHLYFYWYRQILGQKVEFLVSFYNNEISEKSEIFDDQFSVERPDGSNFTLKIRSTKLEDSAMYFCASSERTVDFTDTQYFGPGTRLTVL.

The V and J genes are TRBV6-1 and TRBJ1-1, with D possibly being TRBD1 (5 bases). This CDR3 region has 15 residues. Trimming pared 6 bases from V and 0 bases from J, leaving 14 bases between. Germline V gene data show CDR1 as MNHNS and CDR2 as SASEGT. CDR3 residues: CASRMQGRMNTEAFF. As DNA, the CDR3 is TGTGCCAGCAGGATGCAGGGTCGTATGAACACTGAAGCTTTCTTT.

This clonotype was counted a few times. The rearrangement links TRBV9 to TRBJ2-1; TRBD2 matches 9 bases. Trimming took 6 bases from V and 0 from J; bases not matched to a gene: 4. Germline V gene lookup returns CDR1 SGDLS and CDR2 YYNGEE. The CDR3 has 15 residues. The CDR3, as DNA: TGTGCCAGCAACCTAGCGGGAAGCTCCTACAATGAGCAGTTCTTC. The encoded protein is CASNLAGSSYNEQFF.

V is TRBV7-9 and J is TRBJ1-1; D ambiguous. The V and J ends lost 1 base and 7 bases respectively, with 10 bases between them. This CDR3 is built from 13 residues. Germline loops: CDR1 SEHNR, CDR2 FQNEAQ (reference sequence). The CDR3 DNA follows: TGTGCCAGCAGCTTAGAAGGCAGGTATGAAGCTTTCTTT. Translating gives CASSLEGRYEAFF.

This clonotype was seen a few times. The V call is TRBV3-1, the J call TRBJ2-7; D remains ambiguous. The V gene lost 1 base and the J gene lost 5 bases, with 12 bases spanning the gap. The CDR3 spans 14 residues. Germline V CDR1 and CDR2: LGHDT, YNNKEL (reference sequence). CDR3 coding DNA: TGTGCCAGCAGCCAAGGGGAAGGGTTCCACGAGCAGTACGTC. This translates into CASSQGEGFHEQYV.

The genes are TRBV10-2 and TRBJ2-2; no clear D. V dropped 5 bases and J dropped 7 bases, with 11 bases sitting between them. The V gene's germline CDR1 is WSHSY and CDR2 SAAADI. The CDR3 totals 13 residues. The CDR3 DNA follows: TGCGCCAGCAGTTTGATCGAGAGCGGGGAGCTGTTTTTT. As protein: CASSLIESGELFF.

J is TRBJ2-7 and V is TRBV28; D gene unclear. The CDR3 is 13 residues long. The germline V gene encodes CDR1 MDHEN and CDR2 SYDVKM. Deletions cut 1 base from V and 2 bases from J, with 6 bases between. The CDR3 region is CASSLYSTYEQYV. In DNA form, the CDR3 reads TGTGCCAGCAGTTTATATTCAACCTACGAGCAGTACGTC.

This chain links TRBV6-5 with TRBJ2-1; 9 bases agree with TRBD1. The length of the CDR3 is 16 residues. The germline gives CDR1 MNHEY, CDR2 SVGAGI. Unmatched junction bases numbered 5, after V lost 5 bases and J lost 0 bases. The CDR3 nucleotides read TGTGCCAGCAGTGGGACAGGGTTCAGCTCCTACAATGAGCAGTTCTTC. The encoded protein is CASSGTGFSSYNEQFF.

This clonotype was seen only once. The chain employs TRBV12-3 or TRBV12-4 and TRBJ2-5; a possible D gene is TRBD1 (6 bases). The CDR3 length is 16 residues. Trimming took off 6 bases at V and 2 bases at J, with 19 bases between the two ends. CDR3 nucleotides: TGTGCCAGCAGAGACGGCCGGGACAACCTACAAGAGACCCAGTACTTC. Its protein is CASRDGRDNLQETQYF.

This clonotype was counted only a few times. The V call is TRBV10-3, the J call TRBJ2-5; a weak D match, TRBD1 (5 bases). CDR1 is ENHRY, CDR2 SYGVKD, per germline. V was cut by 4 bases and J by 5 bases, with 11 bases left in between. The CDR3 runs 13 residues. The CDR3 sequence is CAISARVRETQYF. The CDR3 DNA reads TGTGCCATCAGTGCCAGGGTGAGGGAGACCCAGTACTTC.

There are a few counts of this clonotype. The rearrangement links TRBV27 to TRBJ1-2, with D tentatively TRBD1 (6 bases). V lost 2 bases, J lost 7 bases, and 17 bases lay in between. This CDR3 spans 15 amino acids. Germline CDR1 reads MNHEY; CDR2 reads SMNVEV (reference sequence). The CDR3, as DNA: TGTGCCAGCAGTTTAAGTCGGCCGGGGGCGGCTGGCTACACCTTC. This sequence encodes CASSLSRPGAAGYTF.

This clonotype was recorded a few times. The CDR3 loop is CASSQGQPIYNEQFF. The CDR3 nucleotides are TGTGCCAGCTCACAGGGACAGCCTATTTACAATGAGCAGTTCTTC. This chain connects TRBV18 to TRBJ2-1, with 7 bases lining up with TRBD1. Trimming removed 4 bases from V and 4 bases from J; junction bases left unmatched: 7. The CDR3 runs 15 residues. CDR1 is KGHSH and CDR2 is LQKENI in the germline V gene.

The J gene is TRBJ2-7, the V gene TRBV7-2; D gene unclear. This CDR3 is 13 amino acids long. Trimming took off 1 base at V and 3 bases at J, with 7 bases between the two ends. Germline V gene sequence: CDR1 SGHTA, CDR2 FQGNSA. The CDR3 is CASSLVYLYEQYF. For the CDR3, the DNA is TGTGCCAGCAGCTTAGTTTACCTCTACGAGCAGTACTTC.

This clonotype was observed a few times. V is TRBV1 and J is TRBJ2-2; the tabulated D call, TRBD1, remains unverified against the DNA. TRBV1 is an annotated pseudogene. The CDR3 loop spans 17 amino acids. The CDR3 sequence: CTSNKGPTGSSTGELFF. The DNA for the CDR3 is TGCACCAGCAATAAAGGCCCCACAGGGTCAAGCACCGGGGAGCTGTTTTTT.

A few counts support this clonotype. In nucleotides, the CDR3 is TGTGCCACCAGCTTCTCGGGACAGTTATTCACAGATACGCAGTATTTT. Translation gives CATSFSGQLFTDTQYF. The genes are TRBV15 and TRBJ2-3; 7 nucleotides line up with TRBD1. CDR1 is LNHNV and CDR2 is YYDKDF in the germline V gene (reference sequence). Trimming cost V 5 bases and J 2 bases; bases outside gene matches: 10. This CDR3 has 16 amino acids.

The chain combines TRBV5-8 with TRBJ2-2; D may be TRBD2 (6 bases). This CDR3 region has 17 residues. The V gene lost 1 base and the J gene lost 0 bases, with 13 bases spanning the gap. Germline V gives CDR1 SGHTS, CDR2 YDEGEE. For the CDR3, the DNA is TGTGCCAGCAGCTTGACTAGCTATTATTCGAACACCGGGGAGCTGTTTTTT. Protein sequence: CASSLTSYYSNTGELFF. Full variable domain (remainder filled in from reference TRBV5-8 and TRBJ2-2): EAGVTQSPTHLIKTRGQQATLRCSPISGHTSVYWYQQALGLGLQFLLWYDEGEERNRGNFPPRFSGRQFPNYSSELNVNALELEDSALYLCASSLTSYYSNTGELFFGEGSRLTVL.

The chain has TRBV20-1 and TRBJ2-3; 11 bases align to TRBD2. After removal of 0 bases from V and 4 bases from J, the junction contained 6 bases not matched to a gene. This CDR3 comprises 16 residues. Germline CDR1 reads DFQATT; CDR2 reads SNEGSKA (reference sequence). The CDR3 sequence is CSARDLLAGDADTQYF. CDR3 coding DNA: TGCAGTGCTAGAGATCTACTAGCGGGAGATGCAGATACGCAGTATTTT.

The chain uses TRBV20-1 and TRBJ2-3; unclear D gene. Germline CDR1 and CDR2: DFQATT and SNEGSKA (reference sequence). V dropped 6 bases and J dropped 0 bases, with 7 bases sitting between them. This CDR3 is 12 amino acids long. This CDR3 is CSAPTSTDTQYF. The CDR3 bases are TGCAGTGCGCCGACTAGCACAGATACGCAGTATTTT.

Only a few counts were recorded for this clonotype. The chain employs TRBV5-1 and TRBJ2-5, with D possibly TRBD2 on 5 matching bases. From germline, CDR1 is SGHRS and CDR2 YFSETQ. The V end lost 0 bases, the J end lost 5 bases, and 14 bases lay between the germline ends. The CDR3 has 15 residues. CDR3 sequence: CASSLGSVWSETQYF. In DNA, the CDR3 is TGCGCCAGCAGCTTGGGTAGCGTCTGGTCTGAGACCCAGTACTTC.

This chain connects TRBV4-1 to TRBJ1-4; no clear D gene. Trimming took off 0 bases at V and 8 bases at J, with 13 bases between the two ends. The CDR3 has 15 amino acids. Germline CDR1 reads MGHRA; CDR2 reads YSYEKL. Here the CDR3 reads CASSQDNRENEKLFF. CDR3 bases: TGCGCCAGCAGCCAAGATAACAGAGAAAACGAAAAACTGTTTTTT.

This clonotype was recorded a few times. V gene TRBV5-1 combines with J gene TRBJ2-5; D is perhaps TRBD1 (5 bases). Germline values: CDR1 SGHRS, CDR2 YFSETQ. V shed 6 bases and J shed 5 bases, with 14 bases lying between them. This CDR3 region has 13 residues. CDR3: CASTPDMFETQYF. In DNA, the CDR3 is TGCGCCAGCACCCCGGACATGTTCGAGACCCAGTACTTC.